This T cell receptor beta chain was retrieved from a study of T cells after yellow fever vaccination. Background on the study: SMART-Seq v4 Ultra Low Input handled preparation of low-cell-number fractions. The study, taken as a whole, reports: The booster response re-showed most primary clones: more than 95% CD4, approximately 86% CD8.

On this clonotype itself: Antigen: not known.

TCRdb analysed the 5' RACE reads with MiXCR anew, one entry per CDR3 protein. The sample has a few hundred thousand distinct CDR3 sequences, 5.2% seen once. The CDR3 sequence is 14 residues long. Trimming removed 2 bases from V and 1 base from J, with 9 bases in between. The germline V gene has CDR1 MNHEY and CDR2 SVGEGT. The material sequenced was CD4+ T cells sorted from PBMCs, taken on the day of the yellow fever booster vaccination. This sequence originates from a man younger than 35 who received the YFV17D yellow fever vaccine. The chain combines TRBV6-2 or TRBV6-3 with TRBJ2-7, with D possibly TRBD2 on 5 matching bases. Written as DNA, the CDR3 is TGTGCCAGCAGTTACGGGAGCCCTTCCTACGAGCAGTACTTC. Amino acids: CASSYGSPSYEQYF.